A selection of T cell receptor beta chains follows, all from one sample in a study of blood T cell repertoires in COVID-19. The method was immunoSEQ multiplex PCR; TCRdb's version includes in-frame clones alone and lacks a portion of them. This table holds about 180,000 clones, approximately 85% found once. Sequences were obtained from PBMCs or T cells enriched from blood (not recorded which). The receptors come from a man aged 40-55 years who had recovered from COVID-19. CDR3s include the opening cysteine and the closing phenylalanine or tryptophan. The D gene is left open where the match is weak. Rows give clone size only sometimes, using once, few, many, or a class for an expanded clone.

D	size	V	J	CDR3	DNA
TRBD2	NA	TRBV9	TRBJ2-2	CASSVVLAGGPGELFF	TGTGCCAGCAGCGTAGTGCTAGCGGGAGGACCCGGGGAGCTGTTTTTT
NA	NA	TRBV9	TRBJ1-1	CASSVEGGDTEAFF	TGTGCCAGCAGCGTAGAGGGAGGGGACACTGAAGCTTTCTTT
NA	NA	TRBV30	TRBJ2-1	CAWTPVSYNEQFF	TGTGCCTGGACTCCTGTATCCTACAATGAGCAGTTCTTC
TRBD1	NA	TRBV19	TRBJ1-3	CARWDRGFLSGNTIYF	TGTGCCAGATGGGACAGGGGCTTTCTGTCTGGAAACACCATATATTTT
NA	NA	TRBV7-9	TRBJ1-3	CASSFEGNTIYF	TGTGCCAGCAGCTTTGAGGGAAACACCATATATTTT
NA	NA	TRBV7-9	TRBJ2-1	CALEGPGTYNEQFF	TGTGCCCTCGAGGGCCCCGGGACCTACAATGAGCAGTTCTTC
NA	NA	TRBV28	TRBJ1-5	CASSLYQGLDQPQHF	TGTGCCAGCAGTTTATATCAGGGGTTAGATCAGCCCCAGCATTTT
TRBD1	NA	TRBV19	TRBJ1-5	CASSLRGRGNQPQHF	TGTGCCAGTAGCCTCAGGGGGCGCGGCAATCAGCCCCAGCATTTT
TRBD2	NA	TRBV7-6	TRBJ2-2	CASSLPRAGANTGELFF	TGTGCCAGCAGCTTACCCCGAGCGGGAGCAAACACCGGGGAGCTGTTTTTT
NA	once	TRBV5-6	TRBJ1-6	CASSPDIFYNSPLHF	TGTGCCAGCAGCCCGGACATTTTCTATAATTCACCCCTCCACTTT
TRBD2	NA	TRBV5-1	TRBJ2-7	CASSLPGTSSYEQYF	TGCGCCAGCAGCTTACCTGGGACTAGCAGCTACGAGCAGTACTTC
NA	NA	TRBV7-2	TRBJ2-3	CASSALPRTDTQYF	TGTGCCAGCAGCGCCCTACCTCGCACAGATACGCAGTATTTT
TRBD1	NA	TRBV5-1	TRBJ2-7	CASSLGGTGTYEQYF	TGCGCCAGCAGCTTGGGGGGGACAGGGACCTACGAGCAGTACTTC
NA	NA	TRBV11-3	TRBJ2-2	CASRSSGGTGELFF	TGTGCCAGCAGGTCCTCCGGGGGAACCGGGGAGCTGTTTTTT
NA	NA	TRBV7-9	TRBJ1-1	CASSFEGTEAFF	TGTGCCAGCAGCTTCGAGGGTACTGAAGCTTTCTTT
NA	NA	TRBV30	TRBJ1-1	CAWTGPGPMNTEAFF	TGTGCCTGGACCGGGCCAGGGCCTATGAACACTGAAGCTTTCTTT
NA	NA	TRBV29-1	TRBJ2-2	CSGTENTGELFF	TGCAGCGGGACTGAGAACACCGGGGAGCTGTTTTTT
NA	NA	TRBV7-9	TRBJ1-1	CASSFQGPRNTEAFF	TGTGCCAGCAGCTTCCAGGGGCCCCGTAACACTGAAGCTTTCTTT
TRBD1	NA	TRBV9	TRBJ1-1	CASSVTGGGRLGAPRNTEAFF	TGTGCCAGCAGCGTGACAGGGGGCGGTCGCCTCGGCGCGCCCAGGAACACTGAAGCTTTCTTT
NA	NA	TRBV11-3	TRBJ2-5	CASSPRGHQETQYF	TGTGCCAGCAGCCCGCGGGGACACCAAGAGACCCAGTACTTC
TRBD1	NA	TRBV25-1	TRBJ2-2	CASSSSGQAFTGELFF	TGTGCCAGCAGTAGCTCGGGACAGGCATTCACCGGGGAGCTGTTTTTT
TRBD1	NA	TRBV11-2	TRBJ2-5	CASSLEQGQGETQYF	TGTGCCAGCAGCTTAGAACAGGGGCAGGGAGAGACCCAGTACTTC
NA	NA	TRBV20-1	TRBJ1-2	CSARHGGYTF	TGCAGTGCTAGACACGGTGGCTACACCTTC
TRBD2	NA	TRBV27	TRBJ2-2	CASKRASGRDLPGELFF	TGTGCCAGCAAACGGGCTAGCGGGAGAGACCTCCCCGGGGAGCTGTTTTTT
TRBD2	NA	TRBV10-1	TRBJ2-3	CASSAFSGSTDTQYF	TGCGCCAGCAGCGCCTTTAGCGGGAGCACAGATACGCAGTATTTT
NA	NA	TRBV19	TRBJ2-7	CASRELRGSRLTYEQYF	TGTGCCAGTAGGGAACTAAGGGGTTCTAGGTTAACCTACGAGCAGTACTTC
TRBD1	once	TRBV10-3	TRBJ1-1	CAISEAGGYAFF	TGTGCCATCAGTGAGGCAGGGGGCTACGCTTTCTTT
NA	NA	TRBV2	TRBJ1-2	CASSEATRVGGRGFNWGYYGYTF	TGTGCCAGCAGTGAAGCCACCCGAGTGGGGGGGAGGGGATTTAACTGGGGATACTATGGCTACACCTTC
NA	once	TRBV19	TRBJ1-1	CASSIGSQANTEAFF	TGTGCCAGTAGTATAGGTTCACAGGCGAACACTGAAGCTTTCTTT
NA	NA	TRBV19	TRBJ1-5	CASGTTAKIQPQHF	TGTGCCAGTGGTACGACAGCTAAAATTCAGCCCCAGCATTTT
NA	NA	TRBV9	TRBJ2-1	CASSVVLGAYNEQFF	TGTGCCAGCAGCGTAGTGCTGGGAGCCTACAATGAGCAGTTCTTC
NA	NA	TRBV7-3	TRBJ2-7	CASSLDAGYEQYF	TGTGCCAGCAGCTTGGATGCGGGCTACGAGCAGTACTTC
NA	NA	TRBV30	TRBJ1-4	CAWSFSDLNEKLFF	TGTGCCTGGAGTTTTTCAGATCTTAATGAAAAACTGTTTTTT
NA	NA	TRBV6-5	TRBJ2-3	CASGVREPTDTQYF	TGTGCCAGCGGGGTCCGGGAACCCACAGATACGCAGTATTTT
NA	NA	TRBV7-6	TRBJ2-5	CASSSRHPQETQYF	TGTGCCAGCAGCTCCCGACACCCACAAGAGACCCAGTACTTC
NA	once	TRBV4-1	TRBJ2-1	CASSLRGHEQFF	TGCGCCAGCAGCCTCAGGGGACATGAGCAGTTCTTC
NA	NA	TRBV6-5	TRBJ1-2	CASRRTGGGYTF	TGTGCCAGCAGAAGGACCGGGGGTGGCTACACCTTC
TRBD1	NA	TRBV27	TRBJ1-1	CASSSGTGAEAFF	TGTGCCAGCAGTTCCGGGACAGGGGCTGAAGCTTTCTTT
NA	once	TRBV29-1	TRBJ1-6	CSVEVGGNSPLHF	TGCAGCGTTGAAGTCGGGGGAAATTCACCCCTCCACTTT
NA	NA	TRBV28	TRBJ1-1	CASTSGFAEAFF	TGTGCCAGCACTTCAGGGTTCGCTGAAGCTTTCTTT
NA	NA	TRBV30	TRBJ1-1	CACRKGDTEAFF	TGTGCCTGTCGCAAAGGGGACACTGAAGCTTTCTTT
NA	NA	TRBV3-1/TRBV3-2	TRBJ2-7	CASSQDPQGFYEQYF	TGTGCCAGCAGCCAAGATCCCCAGGGTTTCTACGAGCAGTACTTC
TRBD1	NA	TRBV7-8	TRBJ2-5	CASSLPSTGRQETQYF	TGTGCCAGCAGCCTACCCTCGACAGGGCGCCAAGAGACCCAGTACTTC
TRBD2	NA	TRBV5-1	TRBJ2-7	CASSFTSDREQYF	TGCGCCAGCAGCTTTACTAGCGACCGCGAGCAGTACTTC
TRBD1	NA	TRBV19	TRBJ2-7	CATSDRAGPLNEQYF	TGTGCCACCTCAGACAGGGCAGGGCCCCTTAACGAGCAGTACTTC
NA	NA	TRBV28	TRBJ1-2	CASSFHLGRVEYGYTF	TGTGCCAGCAGTTTCCACTTGGGCAGGGTGGAATATGGCTACACCTTC